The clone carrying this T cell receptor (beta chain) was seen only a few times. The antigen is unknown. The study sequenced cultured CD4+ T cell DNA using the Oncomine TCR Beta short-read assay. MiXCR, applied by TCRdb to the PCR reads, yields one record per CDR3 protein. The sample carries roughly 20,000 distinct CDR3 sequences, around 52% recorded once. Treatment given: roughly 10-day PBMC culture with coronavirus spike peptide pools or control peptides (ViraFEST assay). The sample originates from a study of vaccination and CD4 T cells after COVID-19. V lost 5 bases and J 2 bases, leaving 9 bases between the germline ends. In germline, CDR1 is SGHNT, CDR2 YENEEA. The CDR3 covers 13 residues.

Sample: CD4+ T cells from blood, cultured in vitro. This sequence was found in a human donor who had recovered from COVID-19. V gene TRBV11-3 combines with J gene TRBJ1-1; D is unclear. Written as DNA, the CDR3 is TGTGCCAGCAGCCCCCCCGCTAACACTGAAGCTTTCTTT. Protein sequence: CASSPPANTEAFF.